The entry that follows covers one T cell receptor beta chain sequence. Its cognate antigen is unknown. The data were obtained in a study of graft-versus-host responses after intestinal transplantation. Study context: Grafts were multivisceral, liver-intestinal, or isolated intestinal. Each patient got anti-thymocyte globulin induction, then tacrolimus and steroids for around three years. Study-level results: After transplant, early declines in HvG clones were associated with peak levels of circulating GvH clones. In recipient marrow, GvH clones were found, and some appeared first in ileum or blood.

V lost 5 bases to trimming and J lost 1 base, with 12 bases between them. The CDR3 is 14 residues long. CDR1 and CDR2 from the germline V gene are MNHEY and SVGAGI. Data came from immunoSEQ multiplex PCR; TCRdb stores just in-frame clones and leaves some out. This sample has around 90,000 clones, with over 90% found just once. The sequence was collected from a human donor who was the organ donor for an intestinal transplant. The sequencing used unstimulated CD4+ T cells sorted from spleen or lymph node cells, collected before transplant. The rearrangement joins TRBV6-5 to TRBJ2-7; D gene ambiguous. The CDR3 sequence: CASSEGYSSYEQYF. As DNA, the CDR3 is TGTGCCAGCAGTGAAGGGTACTCTTCCTACGAGCAGTACTTC.